This passage covers 24 T cell receptor beta chains from one sample sequenced in a study of blood T cell repertoires in COVID-19 (dated by TCRdb to 2020 to 2022). The library was produced with the immunoSEQ multiplex PCR assay. As stored in TCRdb, this immuneACCESS dataset retains in-frame rearrangements with V and J assigned. A fraction of the clones does not appear; measured against another copy, unresolved V genes explain less than half of the discrepancy, and the remainder lacks a known reason. For this sample the table gives hundreds of thousands of clones, of which around nine tenths were detected only once. Jointly, the top ten make up about 10% of the sample. Sequenced material: peripheral blood. Source of these receptors: a woman aged 25 to 39 with COVID-19, enrolled during active disease.

The CDR3 spells CASNSPGQDYSYEQYF. The CDR3, as DNA: TGTGCCAGCAATTCCCCGGGACAGGACTACTCCTACGAGCAGTACTTC. This chain joins TRBV28 and TRBJ2-7, with 8 bases that match TRBD1. The germline CDR1 and CDR2 sequences are MDHEN and SYDVKM. The CDR3 is made up of 16 amino acids. V was clipped by 7 bases and J by 0 bases; unmatched bases: 11.

The chain carries TRBV28 and TRBJ1-5; 7 bases align to TRBD1. V trimming: 1 base; J trimming: 6 bases; junction bases outside the gene matches: 6. The CDR3 has 15 residues. Per the germline V gene, CDR1 is MDHEN and CDR2 is SYDVKM. The CDR3 spells CASSLSGGVGQPQHF. In DNA, the CDR3 is TGTGCCAGCAGTTTATCAGGGGGTGTCGGTCAGCCCCAGCATTTT. Combining the CDR3 with reference TRBV28 and TRBJ1-5 gives the whole variable domain DVKVTQSSRYLVKRTGEKVFLECVQDMDHENMFWYRQDPGLGLRLIYFSYDVKMKEKGDIPEGYSVSREKKERFSLILESASTNQTSMYLCASSLSGGVGQPQHFGDGTRLSIL.

This chain connects TRBV28 to TRBJ1-4, with 8 bases matching TRBD1. Germline V gene sequence: CDR1 MDHEN, CDR2 SYDVKM. CDR3 length equals 14 residues. With V trimmed by 5 bases and J by 8 bases, 7 bases remained unmatched. CDR3 region: CASSPGGVGEKLFF. DNA of the CDR3: TGTGCCAGCAGTCCAGGGGGCGTAGGCGAAAAACTGTTTTTT.

This clone turned up a few times. V usage is TRBV28 and J usage is TRBJ2-7; D not certain. Germline V gene lookup returns CDR1 MDHEN and CDR2 SYDVKM. V was shortened by 3 bases and J by 2 bases, with 8 bases between the two germline ends. CDR3 size: 13 residues. The CDR3 nucleotides are TGTGCCAGCAGTTTCGACACAACCTACGAGCAGTACTTC. Its translation is CASSFDTTYEQYF.

This clone has only a few counts. The chain is built from TRBV7-2 and TRBJ2-4, with 11 bases aligning to TRBD2. J was trimmed by 1 base and V by 2 bases; bases with no gene match: 7. Germline lookup yields CDR1 SGHTA and CDR2 FQGNSA. The CDR3 loop spans 18 amino acids. The CDR3, as DNA: TGTGCCAGCAGCTTACCACTAGCGGGAGTGAGGGCCAAAAACATTCAGTACTTC. This gives the protein CASSLPLAGVRAKNIQYF.

The rearrangement links TRBV5-6 to TRBJ2-2; the match to TRBD2 covers 11 bases. Germline CDR1 is SGHDT and CDR2 is YYEEEE. Germline trimming cut 1 base from V and 6 bases from J; bases unmatched to any gene: 5. CDR3 length: 16 residues. The CDR3 loop is CASSLLLAGVPGELFF. CDR3 nucleotides: TGTGCCAGCAGCTTGCTACTAGCGGGAGTGCCCGGGGAGCTGTTTTTT.

This clone was counted only a few times. The gene calls are TRBV11-2 and TRBJ2-5; TRBD2 might be the D (6 bases). The V gene's germline CDR1 is SGHAT and CDR2 FQNNGV. With 2 bases removed from V and 7 bases from J, the gap between germline ends came to 17 bases. The CDR3 is 15 amino acids. DNA for the CDR3: TGTGCCAGCAGCTTAACGATGGACTATTGGGGGACCCAGTACTTC. It yields the protein CASSLTMDYWGTQYF.

The rearrangement uses TRBV11-1 and TRBJ1-1; TRBD1 might be the D (6 bases). Trimming cost V 5 bases and J 7 bases, with 17 bases left between them. The CDR3 runs 14 residues. Germline CDR1 is SGHAT and CDR2 is FQDESV (reference sequence). The CDR3 sequence is CASSPSWGRGEAFF. The CDR3 bases are TGTGCCAGCAGCCCCAGTTGGGGGCGTGGTGAAGCTTTCTTT.

The J gene is TRBJ2-7, the V gene TRBV29-1; maybe TRBD2 (5 bases). The germline V gene encodes CDR1 SQVTM and CDR2 ANQGSEA. The CDR3 length is 11 residues. The germline V and J ends were trimmed by 7 bases and 3 bases, with 10 bases remaining between them. The CDR3 coding sequence is TGCAGCGCCCAGAGCGGCTACGAGCAGTACTTC. Translated, it gives CSAQSGYEQYF.

This chain joins TRBV2 and TRBJ2-2; unclear D gene. Germline V CDR1 and CDR2: SNHLY, FYNNEI. The CDR3 consists of 12 residues. Trimming shortened V by 5 bases and J by 1 base, and 2 bases separated the two germline ends. The CDR3 DNA sequence: TGTGCCAGCAGTCGGAACACCGGGGAGCTGTTTTTT. Protein: CASSRNTGELFF.

The chain joins TRBV3-1 (or the pseudogene TRBV3-2) to TRBJ2-2; no firm D call. There are 14 residues in the CDR3. Germline-derived CDR1 and CDR2 are LGHDT and YNNKEL (reference sequence). The V and J ends lost 0 bases and 4 bases respectively, with 6 bases between them. CDR3 region: CASSQDASTGELFF. In DNA, the CDR3 is TGTGCCAGCAGCCAAGATGCCAGCACCGGGGAGCTGTTTTTT.

J is TRBJ1-1 and V is TRBV12-3 or TRBV12-4, with no clear D. Trimming removed 7 bases from V and 4 bases from J, with 13 bases in between. The CDR3 runs 13 residues. The CDR3 region is CASTLVLGTEAFF. The CDR3 DNA reads TGTGCCAGCACCCTAGTATTGGGCACTGAAGCTTTCTTT.

This rearrangement joins TRBV7-2 to TRBJ2-1; D is unresolved. The CDR3 covers 14 residues. Trimming pared 2 bases from V and 0 bases from J, leaving 5 bases between. CDR1 and CDR2 (germline): SGHTA, FQGNSA. CDR3 in amino acids: CASSLLSSYNEQFF. The CDR3 nucleotides read TGTGCCAGCAGCTTATTGAGCTCCTACAATGAGCAGTTCTTC.

This rearrangement joins TRBV10-1 to TRBJ2-5; weak D call: TRBD1 (6 bases). Between the trimmed V and J ends, which lost 3 bases and 4 bases, there was a span of 12 bases. Germline lookup yields CDR1 WNHNN and CDR2 SYGVQD (reference sequence). The CDR3 is made up of 14 amino acids. CDR3 sequence reads: CASSEYREGETQYF. CDR3 in DNA: TGCGCCAGCAGTGAATACAGGGAAGGAGAGACCCAGTACTTC.

The V and J genes are TRBV10-3 and TRBJ2-3; 8 nucleotides line up with TRBD2. Losses at the gene ends were 5 bases for V and 4 bases for J; bases not matched to a gene: 5. The CDR3 covers 14 residues. Germline loops: CDR1 ENHRY, CDR2 SYGVKD. The CDR3 is CAISFSGDPDTQYF. CDR3 in DNA: TGTGCCATCAGTTTTAGCGGGGACCCAGATACGCAGTATTTT.

The rearrangement uses TRBV7-2 and TRBJ2-3; TRBD2 aligns across 10 bases. The CDR3 runs to 14 residues. CDR1 SGHTA and CDR2 FQGNSA come from the germline V gene. With 8 bases clipped from V and 5 bases from J, the junction kept 7 bases outside the gene matches. The CDR3 loop is CASQSGRALDTQYF. In DNA, the CDR3 is TGTGCCAGCCAAAGCGGGAGGGCCCTAGATACGCAGTATTTT.

J is TRBJ1-5 and V is TRBV4-1; tentatively, D is TRBD1 (6 bases). The V gene lost 8 bases and the J gene lost 2 bases, with 13 bases spanning the gap. The CDR3 loop spans 14 amino acids. The germline V gene encodes CDR1 MGHRA and CDR2 YSYEKL. CDR3 in amino acids: CASGFWGRNQPQHF. CDR3 bases: TGCGCCAGCGGTTTCTGGGGGCGCAATCAGCCCCAGCATTTT.

This clone was detected only once. The V gene is TRBV29-1, the J gene TRBJ1-1; 12 nucleotides match TRBD1. The V gene end was trimmed by 6 bases and the J gene end by 6 bases; junction bases not matched to a gene: 8. This CDR3 spans 14 amino acids. The germline gives CDR1 SQVTM, CDR2 ANQGSEA. This chain's CDR3 is CSVTRGQGAPEAFF. The CDR3 bases are TGCAGCGTAACCAGGGGACAGGGGGCCCCTGAAGCTTTCTTT. The whole variable domain, filled in from reference TRBV29-1 and TRBJ1-1, reads SAVISQKPSRDICQRGTSLTIQCQVDSQVTMMFWYRQQPGQSLTLIATANQGSEATYESGFVIDKFPISRPNLTFSTLTVSNMSPEDSSIYLCSVTRGQGAPEAFFGQGTRLTVV.

The chain links TRBV7-9 to TRBJ1-4; D is perhaps TRBD1 (5 bases). Germline CDR1 reads SEHNR; CDR2 reads FQNEAQ (reference sequence). V was cut by 3 bases and J by 4 bases, with 9 bases left in between. The length of the CDR3 is 14 residues. CDR3 residues: CASSFQGFNEKLFF. CDR3 coding DNA: TGTGCCAGCAGCTTTCAGGGATTTAATGAAAAACTGTTTTTT.

This clone has only one observation. The genes are TRBV28 and TRBJ1-5; no reliable D call. This CDR3 is 13 amino acids long. Trimming stripped 7 bases from V and 9 bases from J, with 16 bases between. Germline lookup yields CDR1 MDHEN and CDR2 SYDVKM. The CDR3 loop reads CASNLGSGGPQHF. CDR3 DNA: TGTGCCAGCAACCTAGGGTCGGGAGGGCCCCAGCATTTT. Supplemented by reference TRBV28 and TRBJ1-5, the full variable domain reads DVKVTQSSRYLVKRTGEKVFLECVQDMDHENMFWYRQDPGLGLRLIYFSYDVKMKEKGDIPEGYSVSREKKERFSLILESASTNQTSMYLCASNLGSGGPQHFGDGTRLSIL.

The CDR3 here is CASSRTSGSVNTGELFF. The DNA for the CDR3 is TGTGCCAGCAGCCGTACTAGCGGGAGTGTGAACACCGGGGAGCTGTTTTTT. The chain couples TRBV7-2 to TRBJ2-2; 11 bases match TRBD2. The CDR3 length is 17 residues. The V gene's germline CDR1 is SGHTA and CDR2 FQGNSA. Trimming took 5 bases from V and 1 from J; bases not matched to a gene: 6. The full variable domain, completed using reference TRBV7-2 and TRBJ2-2, is GAGVSQSPSNKVTEKGKDVELRCDPISGHTALYWYRQSLGQGLEFLIYFQGNSAPDKSGLPSDRFSAERTGGSVSTLTIQRTQQEDSAVYLCASSRTSGSVNTGELFFGEGSRLTVL.

V gene TRBV27 combines with J gene TRBJ1-4; no reliable D call. The germline gives CDR1 MNHEY, CDR2 SMNVEV (reference sequence). V gave up 3 bases and J gave up 5 bases, with 16 bases separating them. The CDR3 extends over 16 amino acids. The CDR3 spells CASSLAPSELNEKLFF. The CDR3 bases are TGTGCCAGCAGTTTGGCTCCGAGCGAGTTAAATGAAAAACTGTTTTTT.

There are a few counts of this clone. The rearrangement joins TRBV9 to TRBJ2-1; tentatively, D is TRBD1 (6 bases). Trimming cost V 3 bases and J 2 bases, with 12 bases left between them. The CDR3 totals 15 residues. Germline V gene data show CDR1 as SGDLS and CDR2 as YYNGEE. CDR3 sequence (DNA): TGTGCCAGCAGCGGGGCAGGACAGACCTACAATGAGCAGTTCTTC. Its translation: CASSGAGQTYNEQFF.

The chain employs TRBV6-5 and TRBJ2-7; D is possibly TRBD1 (7 bases). Germline assignment: CDR1 MNHEY and CDR2 SVGAGI. CDR3 size: 11 residues. The V and J ends lost 6 bases and 6 bases respectively, with 9 bases between them. CDR3 region: CASRRDSEQYF. In DNA, the CDR3 is TGTGCCAGCAGGCGGGACAGCGAGCAGTACTTC.